This T cell receptor beta chain was recorded in a study of blood T cells in healthy people across ages. General study results and limits: Observed TCR beta diversity showed a strong correlation with the percentage of naive T cells as measured by flow cytometry.

On this clonotype itself: Its antigen remains unidentified.

CDR1 and CDR2 from the germline V gene are KGHDR and SFDVKD. The V and J ends lost 3 bases and 4 bases respectively, with 11 bases between them. CDR3 length equals 14 residues. For the second PCR, which ran for about 6 to 11 cycles, a sample-barcoded 5' primer and a J-beta primer mix were used. TCRdb analysed the 5' RACE reads with MiXCR anew, one entry per CDR3 protein. The data show approximately 780,000 distinct CDR3 sequences, with approximately 24% seen just once and about 2.9% held by the top ten. The same data also contributed to another study, on T cells of mothers and their children. That publication notes: Material was donated by three healthy Caucasian mothers and their six children.

The V gene is TRBV24-1, the J gene TRBJ2-5, with D hard to call. This receptor was obtained from a boy between 10 and 17 years old in good health. Material: blood. CDR3 loop: CATSDPKSVETQYF. CDR3 DNA: TGTGCCACCAGTGATCCCAAGTCCGTAGAGACCCAGTACTTC.